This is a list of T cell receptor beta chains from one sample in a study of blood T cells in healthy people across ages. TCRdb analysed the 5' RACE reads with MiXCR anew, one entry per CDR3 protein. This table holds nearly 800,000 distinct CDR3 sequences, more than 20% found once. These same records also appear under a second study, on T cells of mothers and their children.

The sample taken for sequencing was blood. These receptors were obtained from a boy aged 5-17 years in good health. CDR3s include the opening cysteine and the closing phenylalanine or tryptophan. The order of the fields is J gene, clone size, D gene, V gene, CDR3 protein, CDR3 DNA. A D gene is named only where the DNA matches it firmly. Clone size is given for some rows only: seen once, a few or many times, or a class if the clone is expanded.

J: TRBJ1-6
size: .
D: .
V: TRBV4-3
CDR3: CASSQDRGVDNSPLHF
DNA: TGCGCCAGCAGCCAAGATCGAGGGGTAGATAATTCACCCCTCCACTTT

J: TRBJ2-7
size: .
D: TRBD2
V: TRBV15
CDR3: CATSRESTSGGYEQYF
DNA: TGTGCCACCAGCCGGGAGTCGACTAGCGGGGGCTACGAGCAGTACTTC

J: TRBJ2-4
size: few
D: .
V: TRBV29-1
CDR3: CSVEGGDGLKNIQYF
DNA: TGCAGCGTTGAGGGTGGGGACGGTCTTAAAAACATTCAGTACTTC

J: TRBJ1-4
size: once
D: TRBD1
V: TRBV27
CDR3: CASSPPGTASNEKLFF
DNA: TGTGCCAGCAGTCCTCCCGGGACAGCTTCTAATGAAAAACTGTTTTTT

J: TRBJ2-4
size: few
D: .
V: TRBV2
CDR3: CASQTGWNLAKNIQYF
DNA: TGTGCCAGTCAGACAGGATGGAATTTAGCCAAAAACATTCAGTACTTC

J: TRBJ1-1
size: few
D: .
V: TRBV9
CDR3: CASSVGGTYFEAFF
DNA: TGTGCCAGCAGCGTAGGAGGGACGTACTTTGAAGCTTTCTTT

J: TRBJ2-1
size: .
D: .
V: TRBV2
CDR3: CASSDVRDEQFF
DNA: TGTGCCAGCAGTGATGTCCGGGATGAGCAGTTCTTC

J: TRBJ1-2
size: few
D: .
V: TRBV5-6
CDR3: CASSPVTGFLNYGYTF
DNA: TGTGCCAGCAGCCCCGTGACCGGGTTCCTAAACTATGGCTACACCTTC

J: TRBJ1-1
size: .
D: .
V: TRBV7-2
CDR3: CASSFRMNTEAFF
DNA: TGTGCCAGCAGCTTCCGAATGAACACTGAAGCTTTCTTT

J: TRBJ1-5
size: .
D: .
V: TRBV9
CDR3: CASSGAGGQPQHF
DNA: TGTGCCAGCAGCGGGGCAGGTGGTCAGCCCCAGCATTTT

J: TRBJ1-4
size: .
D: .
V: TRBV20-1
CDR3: CSASRRGPNEKLFF
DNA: TGCAGTGCCTCTCGACGAGGACCCAATGAAAAACTGTTTTTT

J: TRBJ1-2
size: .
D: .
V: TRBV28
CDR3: CASSVNRATYDYGYTF
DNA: TGTGCCAGCAGTGTGAACAGGGCTACTTATGACTATGGCTACACCTTC

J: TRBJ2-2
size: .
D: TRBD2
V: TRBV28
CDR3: CASTLTGLAGGPKELFF
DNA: TGTGCCAGCACCCTTACCGGACTAGCGGGAGGGCCGAAGGAGCTGTTTTTT

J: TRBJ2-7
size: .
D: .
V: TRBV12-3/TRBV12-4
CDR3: CASSFGAGQYEQYF
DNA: TGTGCCAGCAGTTTTGGTGCAGGACAATACGAGCAGTACTTC

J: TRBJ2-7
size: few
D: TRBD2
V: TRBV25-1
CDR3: CASSDTRLARPYEQYF
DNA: TGTGCCAGCAGTGACACCCGACTAGCGCGACCCTACGAGCAGTACTTC

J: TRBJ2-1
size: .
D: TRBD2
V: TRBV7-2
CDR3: CASSLRVLAGRGSDNEQFF
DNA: TGTGCCAGCAGCTTAAGGGTACTAGCGGGACGGGGAAGTGACAATGAGCAGTTCTTC

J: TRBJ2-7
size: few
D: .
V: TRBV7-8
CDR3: CASSPADVAYEQYF
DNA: TGTGCCAGCAGCCCAGCTGACGTTGCCTACGAGCAGTACTTC

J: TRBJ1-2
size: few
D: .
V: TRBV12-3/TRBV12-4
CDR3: CASSPSPTSNYGYTF
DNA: TGTGCCAGCAGCCCCTCCCCGACGTCTAACTATGGCTACACCTTC

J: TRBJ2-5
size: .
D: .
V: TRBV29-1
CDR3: CSVESTGRTETQYF
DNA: TGCAGCGTTGAATCGACAGGGAGGACGGAGACCCAGTACTTC

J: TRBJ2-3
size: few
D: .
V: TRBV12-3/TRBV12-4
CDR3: CASTSAGGFPTDTQYF
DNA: TGTGCCAGCACCAGTGCAGGAGGGTTCCCCACAGATACGCAGTATTTT

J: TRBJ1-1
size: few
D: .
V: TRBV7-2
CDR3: CASSLLPTGSRTEAFF
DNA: TGTGCCAGCAGCCTACTCCCCACAGGGAGTAGGACTGAAGCTTTCTTT

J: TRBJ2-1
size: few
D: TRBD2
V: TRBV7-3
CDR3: CASSLMGTSGGQQFF
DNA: TGTGCCAGCAGCTTAATGGGGACTAGCGGGGGCCAGCAGTTCTTC

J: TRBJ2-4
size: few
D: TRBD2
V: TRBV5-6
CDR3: CASSSRTSGKNIQYF
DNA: TGTGCCAGCAGCTCCAGGACTAGCGGCAAAAACATTCAGTACTTC

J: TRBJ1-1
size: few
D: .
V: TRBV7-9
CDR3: CASSFQDNTEAFF
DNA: TGTGCCAGCAGCTTTCAGGACAACACTGAAGCTTTCTTT

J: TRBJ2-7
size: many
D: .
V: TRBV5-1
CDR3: CASSLEETVSYEQYF
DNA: TGCGCCAGCAGCTTGGAAGAGACAGTCTCCTACGAGCAGTACTTC

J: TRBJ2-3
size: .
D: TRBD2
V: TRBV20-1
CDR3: CSATSALAGVPDTQYF
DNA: TGCAGTGCTACCTCCGCACTAGCGGGGGTACCAGATACGCAGTATTTT

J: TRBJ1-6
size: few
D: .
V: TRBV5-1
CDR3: CASRAASSYNSPLHF
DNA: TGCGCCAGCAGGGCGGCGAGCTCCTATAATTCACCCCTCCACTTT

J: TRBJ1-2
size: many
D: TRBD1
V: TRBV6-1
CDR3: CASSWDSYGYTF
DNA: TGTGCCAGCAGTTGGGACAGCTATGGCTACACCTTC

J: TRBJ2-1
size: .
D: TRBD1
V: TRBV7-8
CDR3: CASSLSRWQGAYEQFF
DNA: TGTGCCAGCAGCTTATCTCGTTGGCAGGGGGCCTATGAGCAGTTCTTC

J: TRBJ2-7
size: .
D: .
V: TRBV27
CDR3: CASTPTHPSSYEQYF
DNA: TGTGCCAGCACCCCAACGCACCCGAGCTCCTACGAGCAGTACTTC

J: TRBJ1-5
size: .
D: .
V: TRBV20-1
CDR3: CSANADYSNQPQHF
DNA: TGCAGTGCTAACGCTGACTATAGCAATCAGCCCCAGCATTTT

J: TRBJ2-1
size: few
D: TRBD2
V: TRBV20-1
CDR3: CSARDPQLAGGRNEQFF
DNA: TGCAGTGCTAGAGATCCCCAACTAGCGGGGGGGCGGAATGAGCAGTTCTTC

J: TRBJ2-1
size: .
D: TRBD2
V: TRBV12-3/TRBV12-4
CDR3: CASSLPSGGAPNEQFF
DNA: TGTGCCAGCAGCCTTCCTAGCGGGGGGGCTCCGAATGAGCAGTTCTTC

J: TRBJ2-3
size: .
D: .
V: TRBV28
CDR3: CASSFWGGTTDTQYF
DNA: TGTGCCAGCAGTTTTTGGGGCGGGACCACAGATACGCAGTATTTT

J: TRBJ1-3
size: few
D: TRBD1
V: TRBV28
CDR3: CASSFGGGALGNTIYF
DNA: TGTGCCAGCAGTTTCGGAGGGGGCGCGTTGGGAAACACCATATATTTT

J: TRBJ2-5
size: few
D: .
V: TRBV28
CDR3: CASRDLGQETQYF
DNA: TGTGCCAGCCGGGACTTGGGTCAAGAGACCCAGTACTTC

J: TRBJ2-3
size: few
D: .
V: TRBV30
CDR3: CAWSDGGTDTQYF
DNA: TGTGCCTGGTCCGACGGGGGCACAGATACGCAGTATTTT

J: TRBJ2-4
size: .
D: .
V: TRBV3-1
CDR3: CASSQEGRGQLNIQYF
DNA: TGTGCCAGCAGCCAAGAAGGGCGGGGACAGCTAAACATTCAGTATTTC

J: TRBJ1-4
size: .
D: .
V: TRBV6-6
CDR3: CASSTPFATNEKLFF
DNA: TGTGCCAGCAGTACCCCATTCGCAACTAATGAAAAACTGTTTTTT

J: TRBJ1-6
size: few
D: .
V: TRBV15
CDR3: CATSRARGYNSPLHF
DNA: TGTGCCACCAGCAGAGCGCGGGGATATAATTCACCCCTCCACTTT

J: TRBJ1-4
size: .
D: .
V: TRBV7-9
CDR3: CASSFRDADNEKLFF
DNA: TGTGCCAGCAGCTTCCGGGACGCAGATAATGAAAAACTGTTTTTT

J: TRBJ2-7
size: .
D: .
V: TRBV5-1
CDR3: CASSLEGFEQYF
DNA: TGCGCCAGCAGCTTGGAAGGGTTCGAGCAGTACTTC

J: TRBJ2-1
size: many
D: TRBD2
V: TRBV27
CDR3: CASSLAGTYNEQFF
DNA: TGTGCCAGCAGCCTAGCGGGGACTTACAATGAGCAGTTCTTC

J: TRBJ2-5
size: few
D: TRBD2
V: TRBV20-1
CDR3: CSASGGAGVAQETQYF
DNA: TGCAGTGCTAGCGGGGGGGCCGGTGTTGCACAAGAGACCCAGTACTTC

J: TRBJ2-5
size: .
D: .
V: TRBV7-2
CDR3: CASSSSRVEETQYF
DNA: TGTGCCAGCAGCTCCAGCAGGGTAGAAGAGACCCAGTACTTC

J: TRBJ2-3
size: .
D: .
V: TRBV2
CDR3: CASRRVTDTQYF
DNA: TGTGCCAGCAGAAGAGTCACAGATACGCAGTATTTT

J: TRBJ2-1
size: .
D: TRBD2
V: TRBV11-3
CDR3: CASSLRSGDEQFF
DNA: TGTGCCAGCAGCTTGAGAAGCGGGGATGAGCAGTTCTTC

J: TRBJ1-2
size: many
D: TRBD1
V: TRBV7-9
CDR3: CASSVNTGGVHTSDGYTF
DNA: TGTGCCAGCAGCGTCAATACAGGGGGCGTCCACACATCTGATGGCTACACCTTC

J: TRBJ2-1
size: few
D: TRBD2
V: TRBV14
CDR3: CASSQVVPGLAAYNEQFF
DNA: TGTGCCAGCAGCCAGGTTGTACCGGGACTAGCAGCCTACAATGAGCAGTTCTTC

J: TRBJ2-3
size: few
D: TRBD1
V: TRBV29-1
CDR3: CSVEEWDSELTDTQYF
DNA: TGCAGCGTTGAAGAATGGGACAGCGAGCTCACAGATACGCAGTATTTT

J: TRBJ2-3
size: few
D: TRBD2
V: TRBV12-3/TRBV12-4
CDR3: CASSSSGASTDTQYF
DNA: TGTGCCAGCAGTTCTAGCGGGGCTAGCACAGATACGCAGTATTTT